This entry lists 29 T cell receptor beta chains sequenced from one sample in a study of blood T cell repertoires in COVID-19. Repertoires were generated with immunoSEQ multiplex PCR, while TCRdb's copy carries only in-frame clones and drops some. The table records 130,000 or so clones, about 86% of them present only once. What was sequenced was PBMCs or T cells enriched from blood (not recorded which). The origin of the receptors is a man aged 35-49 years with acute COVID-19.

This clone has more than one count but fewer than ten. J is TRBJ2-7 and V is TRBV7-2; D possibly corresponds to TRBD2 (6 bases). Trimming stripped 4 bases from V and 6 bases from J, with 16 bases between. The CDR3 consists of 14 residues. The germline gives CDR1 SGHTA, CDR2 FQGNSA. CDR3 sequence reads: CASSYTTWGGEQYF. CDR3 nucleotides: TGTGCCAGCAGCTACACAACATGGGGAGGCGAGCAGTACTTC.

The chain employs TRBV7-2 and TRBJ1-2; possibly TRBD1 for D (6 bases). The CDR3 runs to 14 residues. V was pared by 4 bases and J by 6 bases, with 15 bases between. Germline V gives CDR1 SGHTA, CDR2 FQGNSA. The CDR3 coding sequence is TGTGCCAGCAGCTCTGGCAGGGAGGGGGATGGCTACACCTTC. Translation gives CASSSGREGDGYTF.

This chain uses TRBV7-9 with TRBJ1-5, with D unresolved. Germline CDR1 SEHNR, CDR2 FQNEAQ (reference sequence). The CDR3 spans 13 residues. Trimming removed 3 bases from V and 3 bases from J, with 6 bases in between. CDR3 bases: TGTGCCAGCAGCTTTGAGCTCAATCAGCCCCAGCATTTT. Residues: CASSFELNQPQHF.

The chain recombines TRBV4-2 with TRBJ1-3, with 8 bases aligning to TRBD1. The V segment lost 0 bases and the J segment 7 bases; nucleotides outside the gene matches: 8. CDR1 LGHNA and CDR2 YNFKEQ come from the germline V gene. CDR3 length: 16 amino acids. CDR3 sequence reads: CASSQDIPQGANTIYF. The CDR3 bases are TGTGCCAGCAGCCAAGATATCCCTCAGGGGGCCAACACCATATATTTT.

This clone was found once. The chain carries TRBV6-5 and TRBJ1-2; D is unresolved. With 8 bases removed from V and 7 bases from J, the gap between germline ends came to 11 bases. This CDR3 is built from 11 residues. Germline V gene lookup returns CDR1 MNHEY and CDR2 SVGAGI. This chain's CDR3 is CASDEAAGYTF. For the CDR3, the DNA is TGTGCCAGCGACGAGGCGGCTGGCTACACCTTC.

This chain joins TRBV5-1 and TRBJ1-1, with D possibly TRBD1 on 5 matching bases. The CDR3 contains 15 residues. With 0 bases removed from V and 1 base from J, the gap between germline ends came to 10 bases. Germline V gives CDR1 SGHRS, CDR2 YFSETQ. The CDR3 region has the DNA TGCGCCAGCAGCTTGGCCGGGCAGGGGAACACTGAAGCTTTCTTT. Its protein product is CASSLAGQGNTEAFF.

The J gene is TRBJ1-5, the V gene TRBV4-2; D is uncertain. This CDR3 region has 16 residues. CDR1 is LGHNA and CDR2 is YNFKEQ in the germline V gene. V dropped 1 base and J dropped 3 bases, with 13 bases sitting between them. In DNA, the CDR3 is TGTGCCAGCAGCCAAGCCCAGGTATCGAACAATCAGCCCCAGCATTTT. This translates into CASSQAQVSNNQPQHF.

The chain joins TRBV3-1 (or the pseudogene TRBV3-2) to TRBJ1-3; no definite D call. From germline, CDR1 is LGHDT and CDR2 YNNKEL (reference sequence). Deletions cut 2 bases from V and 0 bases from J, with 8 bases between. This CDR3 has 15 residues. The CDR3, as DNA: TGTGCCAGCAGCCAACTTTACTACTCTGGAAACACCATATATTTT. This sequence encodes CASSQLYYSGNTIYF.

This clone was picked up a small number of times. The chain is built from TRBV13 and TRBJ1-1; 11 nucleotides match TRBD1. The CDR3 sequence is 18 residues long. CDR1 and CDR2 (germline): PRHDT, FYEKMQ (reference sequence). The V segment lost 5 bases and the J segment 1 base; nucleotides outside the gene matches: 12. CDR3 sequence (DNA): TGTGCCAGCAGCCCGATCCGGGACAGGGGGAATGGGAACACTGAAGCTTTCTTT. Protein product: CASSPIRDRGNGNTEAFF.

The rearrangement uses TRBV5-1 and TRBJ2-1, with 7 bases identical to TRBD2. The germline V gene encodes CDR1 SGHRS and CDR2 YFSETQ. The J segment lost 8 bases and the V segment lost 0 bases, leaving 11 bases of the junction unmatched. The CDR3 covers 16 residues. CDR3 sequence (DNA): TGCGCCAGCAGCTTGGAGTACGCGGGAGTCGGACATGAGCAGTTCTTC. Its protein product is CASSLEYAGVGHEQFF. Full variable domain (missing parts from reference TRBV5-1 and TRBJ2-1): KAGVTQTPRYLIKTRGQQVTLSCSPISGHRSVSWYQQTPGQGLQFLFEYFSETQRNKGNFPGRFSGRQFSNSRSEMNVSTLELGDSALYLCASSLEYAGVGHEQFFGPGTRLTVL.

This CDR3 is CAWSVPGYEQYF. The CDR3 DNA reads TGTGCCTGGAGTGTACCGGGGTACGAGCAGTACTTC. The V gene is TRBV30, the J gene TRBJ2-7; possible D gene TRBD2, 5 bases. This CDR3 has 12 amino acids. Germline CDR1 reads GTSNPN; CDR2 reads SVGIG (reference sequence). Trimming removed 0 bases from V and 4 bases from J, with 7 bases in between.

J is TRBJ2-7 and V is TRBV9; the match to TRBD1 covers 7 bases. Germline trimming cut 0 bases from V and 1 base from J; bases unmatched to any gene: 4. The germline V gene has CDR1 SGDLS and CDR2 YYNGEE. The CDR3 covers 15 residues. CDR3 coding DNA: TGTGCCAGCAGCGTAGCCCCGGACAGGTCCTACGAGCAGTACTTC. Residues: CASSVAPDRSYEQYF. The full variable domain, with the rest looked up from reference TRBV9 and TRBJ2-7, is DSGVTQTPKHLITATGQRVTLRCSPRSGDLSVYWYQQSLDQGLQFLIQYYNGEERAKGNILERFSAQQFPDLHSELNLSSLELGDSALYFCASSVAPDRSYEQYFGPGTRLTVT.

For the CDR3, the DNA is TGTGCCAGCAGCCAGGGCGACTACGAGCAGTACTTC. Translation gives CASSQGDYEQYF. This chain joins TRBV5-6 and TRBJ2-7; D is possibly TRBD1 (5 bases). Trimming removed 4 bases at V and 3 bases at J, with 8 bases between. This CDR3 region has 12 residues. Germline V gene sequence: CDR1 SGHDT, CDR2 YYEEEE.

The rearrangement joins TRBV11-2 to TRBJ1-5; possibly TRBD1 for D (6 bases). The V gene lost 5 bases and the J gene lost 0 bases, with 8 bases spanning the gap. Germline assignment: CDR1 SGHAT and CDR2 FQNNGV. CDR3 length: 14 residues. The CDR3 region is CASSLQGSNQPQHF. The CDR3, as DNA: TGTGCCAGCAGCCTACAGGGTAGCAATCAGCCCCAGCATTTT.

The sample holds one count of this clone. V usage is TRBV6-5 and J usage is TRBJ2-7; D perhaps matches TRBD2 (6 bases). The CDR3 length is 15 residues. Looked up from germline, CDR1 is MNHEY and CDR2 is SVGAGI. V was clipped by 4 bases and J by 5 bases, with 18 bases between them. CDR3 in DNA: TGTGCCAGCAGTTGGGTAGGAGGGCGCGCCGACGAGCAGTACTTC. Its translation: CASSWVGGRADEQYF.

The chain uses TRBV24-1 and TRBJ2-3, with D possibly TRBD1 on 5 matching bases. Trimming left V 2 bases short and J 0 bases short, with 11 bases between. This CDR3 comprises 16 residues. Germline V gives CDR1 KGHDR, CDR2 SFDVKD. CDR3 nucleotides: TGTGCCACCAGTGATTCTGGGGCTACTAGCACAGATACGCAGTATTTT. It translates to CATSDSGATSTDTQYF.

V gene TRBV27 combines with J gene TRBJ1-1; D perhaps matches TRBD1 (6 bases). The CDR3 has 14 residues. Between the trimmed V and J ends, which lost 0 bases and 1 base, there was a span of 6 bases. Germline V lookup: CDR1 MNHEY, CDR2 SMNVEV (reference sequence). The CDR3: CASSLSGANTEAFF. CDR3 nucleotides: TGTGCCAGCAGTTTATCGGGGGCGAACACTGAAGCTTTCTTT.

This clone was counted only a few times. The chain links TRBV4-2 to TRBJ1-1; TRBD1 aligns across 7 bases. Germline V lookup: CDR1 LGHNA, CDR2 YNFKEQ. This CDR3 contains 13 residues. Trimming cost V 2 bases and J 7 bases; bases outside gene matches: 4. CDR3 in amino acids: CASSQQGESEAFF. CDR3 in DNA: TGTGCCAGCAGCCAACAGGGGGAGAGTGAAGCTTTCTTT.

The chain employs TRBV5-1 and TRBJ2-5; 10 positions agree with TRBD1. The V gene end was trimmed by 0 bases and the J gene end by 5 bases; junction bases not matched to a gene: 4. Germline V gene data show CDR1 as SGHRS and CDR2 as YFSETQ. The CDR3 loop spans 15 amino acids. In DNA form, the CDR3 reads TGCGCCAGCAGCTTGGGACAGGGGGCTAGGGAGACCCAGTACTTC. Residues: CASSLGQGARETQYF.

The chain recombines TRBV7-2 with TRBJ2-1, with unresolved D. CDR1 SGHTA and CDR2 FQGNSA come from the germline V gene. V was pared by 2 bases and J by 4 bases, with 6 bases between. This CDR3 has 13 residues. CDR3 coding DNA: TGTGCCAGCAGCTTAATACAGTACAATGAGCAGTTCTTC. It codes for CASSLIQYNEQFF.

This chain joins TRBV3-1 (or the pseudogene TRBV3-2) and TRBJ1-2; 11 nucleotides line up with TRBD1. V trimming: 1 base; J trimming: 5 bases; junction bases outside the gene matches: 3. Germline CDR1 reads LGHDT; CDR2 reads YNNKEL (reference sequence). The CDR3 totals 15 residues. The DNA of the CDR3 is TGTGCCAGCAGCCAAGGGGACAGGGGGAAGTATGGCTACACCTTC. Its protein is CASSQGDRGKYGYTF.

The V call is TRBV7-9, the J call TRBJ1-1, with no clear D. Deletions cut 6 bases from V and 1 base from J, with 9 bases between. The CDR3 is 13 residues long. The V gene's germline CDR1 is SEHNR and CDR2 FQNEAQ (reference sequence). CDR3 DNA: TGTGCCAGCAGTTTGGCCTGGAACACTGAAGCTTTCTTT. It yields the protein CASSLAWNTEAFF.

The gene calls are TRBV3-1 (or the pseudogene TRBV3-2) and TRBJ1-1; 8 nucleotides agree with TRBD1. Germline V lookup: CDR1 LGHDT, CDR2 YNNKEL (reference sequence). The V and J ends lost 3 bases and 1 base, in that order; junction bases with no gene match: 1. This CDR3 region has 14 residues. For the CDR3, the DNA is TGTGCCAGCAGCCAGGGACAGGCGAACACTGAAGCTTTCTTT. It codes for CASSQGQANTEAFF.

The chain couples TRBV9 to TRBJ2-1; 8 nucleotides match TRBD1. CDR3 length equals 14 residues. The V gene end was trimmed by 2 bases and the J gene end by 7 bases; junction bases not matched to a gene: 5. The germline CDR1 and CDR2 sequences are SGDLS and YYNGEE. The CDR3 spells CASSVVTGGNEQFF. The CDR3 DNA is TGTGCCAGCAGCGTGGTCACAGGGGGGAATGAGCAGTTCTTC.

V gene TRBV4-1 combines with J gene TRBJ1-1; no definite D call. Germline V lookup: CDR1 MGHRA, CDR2 YSYEKL. V gave up 10 bases and J gave up 0 bases, with 18 bases separating them. The CDR3 loop spans 15 amino acids. CDR3 sequence: CAKPVESDMNTEAFF. CDR3 coding DNA: TGCGCCAAGCCGGTAGAGAGCGATATGAACACTGAAGCTTTCTTT.

The chain combines TRBV5-1 with TRBJ2-7; 7 bases agree with TRBD1. Looked up from germline, CDR1 is SGHRS and CDR2 is YFSETQ. The V gene end was trimmed by 4 bases and the J gene end by 3 bases; junction bases not matched to a gene: 10. The CDR3 sequence is 15 residues long. The CDR3 DNA reads TGCGCCAGCAGCCCCGGGACAGTTCCCAACTACGAGCAGTACTTC. Residues: CASSPGTVPNYEQYF.

This clone was recorded a few times. Other DNA sequences of this sample code for an identical CDR3. The chain couples TRBV30 to TRBJ1-5, with TRBD1 matching 7 bases. The CDR3 loop spans 13 amino acids. Trimming at V came to 5 bases and at J to 2 bases, leaving 3 bases not matched to a gene. Germline CDR1 GTSNPN, CDR2 SVGIG (reference sequence). CDR3 nucleotides: TGTGCCTGGGGAGGACAGGGCAATCAGCCCCAGCATTTT. Its translation is CAWGGQGNQPQHF. The variable domain in full, with the rest retrieved from reference TRBV30 and TRBJ1-5, is SQTIHQWPATLVQPVGSPLSLECTVEGTSNPNLYWYRQAAGRGLQLLFYSVGIGQISSEVPQNLSASRPQDRQFILSSKKLLLSDSGFYLCAWGGQGNQPQHFGDGTRLSIL.

The chain joins TRBV4-1 to TRBJ2-5; 15 bases fit TRBD2. The CDR3 covers 18 residues. The V gene's germline CDR1 is MGHRA and CDR2 YSYEKL. J was trimmed by 5 bases and V by 1 base; bases with no gene match: 8. In DNA form, the CDR3 reads TGCGCCAGCAGCCAAGCATCCGGGACTAGCGGGGGGCGGGAGACCCAGTACTTC. This gives the protein CASSQASGTSGGRETQYF.

The gene calls are TRBV21-1 and TRBJ2-1; the D segment call TRBD1 is taken from the table without a DNA check. TRBV21-1 is a pseudogene locus. The CDR3 runs to 16 residues. The CDR3 region has the DNA TGTGCCAGCAGCACTCGGGACAGGGGGCCTTACAATGAGCAGTTCTTC. Amino acid sequence: CASSTRDRGPYNEQFF.